This T cell receptor beta chain was observed in a study of OX40 agonist ivuxolimab in advanced cancers. It was autoimmune disease history or systemic immunosuppression that excluded patients. Study-wide findings and caveats: Among the lowest peripheral clonal expansion occurred in 0.1-3.0 mg/kg partial responders. CD8+ T cells were the subset that, on average, had more expanded clones than CD4+.

A single count supports this clone. No antigen is known for it. Measured with immunoSEQ multiplex PCR; TCRdb has only the in-frame clones, and not every one. The sample lists about 32,000 clones; approximately 76% were seen once. This CDR3 region has 14 residues. Trimming left V 0 bases short and J 7 bases short, with 11 bases between. CDR1 is SGHRS, CDR2 YFSETQ, per germline. The J gene is TRBJ2-1, the V gene TRBV5-1; unclear D gene. This receptor was identified in an adult with an advanced solid tumor such as melanoma, head and neck, liver or kidney cancer. The material sequenced was CD4+ or CD8+ T cells sorted from blood, taken in a trial of the OX40 agonist ivuxolimab. The DNA for the CDR3 is TGCGCCAGCAGCTTGGAGGGAACGTCGAATGAGCAGTTCTTC. Translation gives CASSLEGTSNEQFF.